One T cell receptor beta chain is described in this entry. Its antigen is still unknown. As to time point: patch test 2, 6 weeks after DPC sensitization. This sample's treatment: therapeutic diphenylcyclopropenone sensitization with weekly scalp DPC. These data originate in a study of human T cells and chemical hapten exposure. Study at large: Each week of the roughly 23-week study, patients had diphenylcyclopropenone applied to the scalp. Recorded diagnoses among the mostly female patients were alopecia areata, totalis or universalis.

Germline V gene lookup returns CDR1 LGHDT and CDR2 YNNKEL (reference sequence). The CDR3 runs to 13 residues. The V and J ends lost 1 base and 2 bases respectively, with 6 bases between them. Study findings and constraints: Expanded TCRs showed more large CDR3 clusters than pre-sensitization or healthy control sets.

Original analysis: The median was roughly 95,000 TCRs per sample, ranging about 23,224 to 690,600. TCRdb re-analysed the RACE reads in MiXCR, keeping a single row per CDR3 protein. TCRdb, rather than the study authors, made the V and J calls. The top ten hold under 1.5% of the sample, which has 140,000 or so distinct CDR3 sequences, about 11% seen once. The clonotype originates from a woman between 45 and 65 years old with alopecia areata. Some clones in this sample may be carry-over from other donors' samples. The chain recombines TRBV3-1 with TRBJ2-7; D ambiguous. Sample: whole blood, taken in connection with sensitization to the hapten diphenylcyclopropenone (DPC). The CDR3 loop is CASSQGNTYEQYF. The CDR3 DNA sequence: TGTGCCAGCAGCCAAGGGAATACCTACGAGCAGTACTTC.